Listed below are T cell receptor beta chains from one sample, sequenced in a study of control samples from healthy donors and cancer patients. Generated by immunoSEQ multiplex PCR, the TCRdb table keeps only in-frame clones and is missing some. The sample carries about 140,000 clones, about nine tenths recorded once. The specimen sequenced was blood. These receptors all come from a young man in good health. Each CDR3 is given with its conserved first and last residue. The order of the fields is D gene, V gene, J gene, clone size, CDR3 protein, CDR3 DNA. D genes are given only for firm matches. Only some rows state a clone size, as once, few, many or a class for expanded clones.

-	TRBV19	TRBJ1-5	-	CASSIGGQPQHF	TGTGCCAGTAGTATTGGGGGTCAGCCCCAGCATTTT
-	TRBV18	TRBJ1-1	-	CASSPLRDTEAFF	TGTGCCAGCTCACCACTTAGAGACACTGAAGCTTTCTTT
-	TRBV6-5	TRBJ2-7	once	CASSYTVGYEQYF	TGTGCCAGCAGTTACACGGTTGGGTACGAGCAGTACTTC
-	TRBV7-9	TRBJ2-7	-	CASSLTGREQYF	TGTGCCAGCAGCTTAACGGGGCGCGAGCAGTACTTC
-	TRBV9	TRBJ2-7	-	CASSVGALSSYEQYF	TGTGCCAGCAGCGTGGGGGCCTTGAGCTCCTACGAGCAGTACTTC
-	TRBV6-5	TRBJ1-1	-	CASSYSFVNTEAFF	TGTGCCAGCAGTTACTCGTTCGTGAACACTGAAGCTTTCTTT
-	TRBV3-1/TRBV3-2	TRBJ1-5	-	CASSQGSTNQPQHF	TGTGCCAGCAGCCAAGGTTCAACCAATCAGCCCCAGCATTTT
-	TRBV3-1/TRBV3-2	TRBJ2-1	-	CASSPPDPGHNEQFF	TGTGCCAGCAGCCCCCCCGACCCCGGGCACAATGAGCAGTTCTTC
-	TRBV9	TRBJ2-7	-	CASSVDPGWGEQYF	TGTGCCAGCAGCGTAGACCCGGGGTGGGGGGAGCAGTACTTC
-	TRBV24-1	TRBJ2-3	-	CATSDYGDITDTQYF	TGTGCCACCAGTGATTACGGGGATATCACAGATACGCAGTATTTT
-	TRBV6-4	TRBJ2-7	once	CASSDRDLRYEQYF	TGTGCCAGCAGTGACCGGGACCTCCGGTACGAGCAGTACTTC